The present entry profiles one TCR beta chain with its context. What it recognizes is unknown. Only in-frame clones appear in the TCRdb table, and some are missing; sequencing was by immunoSEQ multiplex PCR. This table has more than 90,000 clones, around 92% appearing once. The data stem from a study of graft-versus-host responses after intestinal transplantation. Overall study context: Among the recipients, transplants were multivisceral, liver-intestinal, or isolated intestinal. Each recipient received anti-thymocyte globulin induction, then tacrolimus and steroids for two to three years.

This CDR3 region has 16 residues. Per germline, CDR1 SGHRS and CDR2 YFSETQ. Deletions cut 0 bases from V and 1 base from J, with 13 bases between. The sample in question was unstimulated CD8+ T cells sorted from spleen or lymph node cells, obtained before transplant. This chain connects TRBV5-1 to TRBJ1-1; D uncertain. The receptor comes from a human donor who was the organ donor for an intestinal transplant. This chain's CDR3 is CASSLAFMWENTEAFF. The CDR3 DNA sequence: TGCGCCAGCAGCTTGGCCTTTATGTGGGAGAACACTGAAGCTTTCTTT.